This T cell receptor beta chain was recovered during a study of blood T cells in healthy people across ages (dated by TCRdb to between 2015 and 2016). In terms of the full investigation: Template switching captured roughly one uniquely barcoded TCR beta cDNA molecule per two T cells in model experiments. Using deep sequencing normalized with unique cDNA molecular identifiers, the study measured how TCR beta repertoire diversity changes with age. The donors were split into four age groups: young (average around 17 years), middle-aged (roughly 39), aged (roughly 60) and long-lived (82). To avoid experimental bias, donors of different ages were distributed randomly across sequencing lanes. For two donors (one aged 18 to 30 and one aged 80 or older), the study analyzed two additional independent replicas of 1 million unique cDNA reads from the same blood draw.

As to this clonotype: There is no known antigen for this receptor. No base-level quality is on record; no much larger clone is a single base apart.

Here is what the overall study found, with its caveats: The percentage of naive T cells measured by flow cytometry correlated strongly with observed TCR beta diversity. Observed TCR beta diversity per million T cells fell roughly linearly with age, and a significant reduction was already apparent by age around 36. Because donor CMV infection status was unknown, age-related changes in expanded clonotypes were potentially confounded. Estimates of total diversity based on one million sequenced T cells were regarded as lower bounds and as underestimates. Compared with the aged group, the long-lived group had more naive CD4+ T cells, fewer expanded clones and increased TCR diversity, suggesting age selection. Conclusive comparison of naive and antigen-experienced compartments was prevented by the profiling of bulk unsorted PBMCs.

Systemically healthy Caucasian individuals from Russia, some 38 in total and aged roughly 6 to 100 years, were included as donors. Each donor gave around 9.8 milliliters of peripheral blood, collected into EDTA-treated Vacutainer tubes. Ficoll-Paque density-gradient centrifugation was used to isolate PBMCs, with at least 6 million per sample. Trizol reagent was used to extract total RNA from the PBMCs, yielding at least 6 micrograms per sample. Naive CD45RAhigh/CD27high T cell percentages were measured by flow cytometry on a PBMC aliquot from every donor. The library relied on 5' RACE. Sequencing used an Illumina HiSeq 2500. A second PCR of 7 to 11 cycles was run with a J-beta primer mix and a sample-barcoded 5' primer. A template-switch 5' adaptor carrying 12 random nucleotides introduced a unique molecular identifier onto each TCR beta cDNA molecule. At least 2.5 million CDR3-containing paired-end reads were obtained from each sample. First-strand cDNA was synthesized from all RNA with the Mint cDNA synthesis kit, primed by a TRBC-specific oligonucleotide. Following uracil-DNA glycosylase treatment, a first 18-cycle PCR with universal primers M1SS and BC2_uni_R was performed on all cDNA. In the original analysis: For normalization, 1 million high-quality reads, each with a distinct molecular identifier, were randomly selected from each sample. Instead of being binned into consensus sequences, reads with shared molecular identifiers were discarded. MiTCR, set to a Q25 quality threshold and the strictest error-elimination algorithm, was used for CDR3 identification, clonotype clustering and error correction. A nonparametric unseen species model with Euler transformation was used to estimate lower-bound total TCR beta diversity. Clones were called with MiXCR by TCRdb after fastp trimmed the public reads at Q25, and only in-frame beta chains were retained. Every entry covers one CDR3 protein and lists the most common genes and DNA from its rows. The V and J calls reflect TCRdb's pipeline rather than the authors' work. This sample gives roughly 1,300,000 distinct CDR3 sequences in total; around 59% of them show up just once. Approximately 7% of the sample is taken by the ten largest.

Reading from cysteine to phenylalanine, the CDR3 counts 17 amino acids. Just the 51-base CDR3 DNA is kept, in frame starting at base 1. Looking up the germline V gene (reference sequence) yields CDR1 SGHKS and CDR2 YYEKEE. The V gene is TRBV5-5 and the J gene is TRBJ2-4, and 9 junction bases match TRBD1. The assigned J gene may be wrong: the sequence end matches TRBJ2-7 better. Sequencing was done on a sample of blood. The sequence derives from a man between 18 and 29 years old in good health. DNA sequence: TGTGCCAGCATACGTCCCGGGACAGGGTCCCCAACCTACGAGCAGTACTTC. It codes for CASIRPGTGSPTYEQYF.